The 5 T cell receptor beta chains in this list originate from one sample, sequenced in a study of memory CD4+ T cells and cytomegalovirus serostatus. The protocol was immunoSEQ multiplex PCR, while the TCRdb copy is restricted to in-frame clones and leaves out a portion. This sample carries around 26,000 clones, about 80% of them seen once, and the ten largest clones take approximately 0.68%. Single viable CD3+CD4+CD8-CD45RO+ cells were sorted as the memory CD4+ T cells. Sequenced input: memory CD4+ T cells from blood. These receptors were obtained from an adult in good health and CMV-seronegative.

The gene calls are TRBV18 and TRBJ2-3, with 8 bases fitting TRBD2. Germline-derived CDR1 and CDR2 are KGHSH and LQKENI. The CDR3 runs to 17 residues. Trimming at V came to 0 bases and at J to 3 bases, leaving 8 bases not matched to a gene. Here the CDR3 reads CASSPPVGLVGTDTQYF. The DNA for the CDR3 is TGTGCCAGCTCACCACCCGTGGGACTAGTAGGGACAGATACGCAGTATTTT.

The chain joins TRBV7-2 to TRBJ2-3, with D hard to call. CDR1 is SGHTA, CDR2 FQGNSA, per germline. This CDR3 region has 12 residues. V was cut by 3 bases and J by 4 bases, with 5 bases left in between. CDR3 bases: TGTGCCAGCAGCTTCGGCCCAGATACGCAGTATTTT. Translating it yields CASSFGPDTQYF.

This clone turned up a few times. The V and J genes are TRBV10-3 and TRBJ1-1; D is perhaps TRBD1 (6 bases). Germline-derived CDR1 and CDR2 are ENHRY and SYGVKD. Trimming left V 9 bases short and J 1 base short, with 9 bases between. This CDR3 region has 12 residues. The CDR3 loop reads CAIQGSNTEAFF. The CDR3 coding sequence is TGTGCCATACAGGGATCGAACACTGAAGCTTTCTTT.

CDR3 coding DNA: TGTGCCAGTAGGGAGGGGGCGCTTACTAATGAAAAACTGTTTTTT. Amino acid sequence: CASREGALTNEKLFF. This rearrangement joins TRBV19 to TRBJ1-4; 7 bases are shared with TRBD1. This CDR3 spans 15 amino acids. In germline, CDR1 is LNHDA, CDR2 SQIVND (reference sequence). V shed 6 bases, J shed 2 bases, and the junction held 6 bases outside the gene matches.

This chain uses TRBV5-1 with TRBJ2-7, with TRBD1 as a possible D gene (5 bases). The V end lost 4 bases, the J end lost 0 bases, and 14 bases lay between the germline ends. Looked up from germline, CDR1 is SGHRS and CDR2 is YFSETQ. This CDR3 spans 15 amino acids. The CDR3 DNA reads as TGCGCCAGCAGCGCATCAATAGACAGCTCCTACGAGCAGTACTTC. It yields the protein CASSASIDSSYEQYF.